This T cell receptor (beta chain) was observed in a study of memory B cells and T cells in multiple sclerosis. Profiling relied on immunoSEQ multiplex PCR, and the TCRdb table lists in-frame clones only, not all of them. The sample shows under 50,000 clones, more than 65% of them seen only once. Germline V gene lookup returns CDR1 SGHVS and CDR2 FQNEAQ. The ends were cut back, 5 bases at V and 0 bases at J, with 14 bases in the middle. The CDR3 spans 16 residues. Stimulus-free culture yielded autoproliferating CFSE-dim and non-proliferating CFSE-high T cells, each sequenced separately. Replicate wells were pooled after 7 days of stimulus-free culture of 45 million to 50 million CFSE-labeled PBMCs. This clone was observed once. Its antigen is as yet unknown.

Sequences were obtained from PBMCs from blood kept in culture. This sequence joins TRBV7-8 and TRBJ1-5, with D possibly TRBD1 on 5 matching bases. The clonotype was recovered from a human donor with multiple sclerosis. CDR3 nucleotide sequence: TGTGCCAGCAGCCCCTGGGACGGTTATAGCAATCAGCCCCAGCATTTT. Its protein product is CASSPWDGYSNQPQHF.